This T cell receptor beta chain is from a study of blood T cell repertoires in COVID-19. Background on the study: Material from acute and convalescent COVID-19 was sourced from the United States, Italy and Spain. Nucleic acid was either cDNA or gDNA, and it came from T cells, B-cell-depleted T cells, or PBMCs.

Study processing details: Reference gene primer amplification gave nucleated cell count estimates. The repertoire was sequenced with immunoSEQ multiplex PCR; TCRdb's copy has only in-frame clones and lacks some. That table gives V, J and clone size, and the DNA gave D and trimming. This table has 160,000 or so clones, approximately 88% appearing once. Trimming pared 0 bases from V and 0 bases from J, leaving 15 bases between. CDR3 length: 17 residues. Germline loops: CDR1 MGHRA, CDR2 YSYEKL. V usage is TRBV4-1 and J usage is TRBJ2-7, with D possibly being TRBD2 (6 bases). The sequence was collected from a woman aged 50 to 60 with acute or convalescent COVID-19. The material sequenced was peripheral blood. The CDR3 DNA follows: TGCGCCAGCAGCCAAGAAGAATATAGCGGTTCCTCCTACGAGCAGTACTTC. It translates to CASSQEEYSGSSYEQYF.